Shown below are 18 T cell receptor beta chains from a single sample sequenced in a study of vaccination and CD4 T cells after COVID-19. No antigen is known for these receptors. At the Johns Hopkins FTIC core, DNA taken from cultured CD4+ T cells was sequenced by way of the Oncomine TCR Beta short-read assay. Each CDR3 protein gets one entry after TCRdb re-called the PCR reads with MiXCR. The repertoire holds about 20,000 distinct CDR3 sequences, with about 50% as singletons. Treatment of the sample: roughly nine-day PBMC culture with coronavirus spike peptide pools or control peptides (ViraFEST assay). Sequenced sample: CD4+ T cells from blood, cultured in vitro. These receptors came from a human donor who had recovered from COVID-19.

This clonotype has a handful of counts. The chain couples TRBV6-1 to TRBJ1-3; 7 nucleotides line up with TRBD1. V dropped 6 bases and J dropped 0; count of bases not matched to a gene: 5. This CDR3 has 15 amino acids. The germline gives CDR1 MNHNS, CDR2 SASEGT. The CDR3 DNA reads as TGTGCCAGCAGAACGACAGGGATCTCTGGAAACACCATATATTTT. Translating it yields CASRTTGISGNTIYF.

This clonotype showed up just a few times. CDR3 region: CASSQAGGTSNQPQHF. The DNA of the CDR3 is TGCGCCAGCAGCCAAGCAGGGGGCACATCCAATCAGCCCCAGCATTTT. The chain carries TRBV4-1 and TRBJ1-5; 8 nucleotides agree with TRBD1. Trimming took 1 base from V and 3 from J; bases not matched to a gene: 5. The CDR3 consists of 16 residues. Germline assignment: CDR1 MGHRA and CDR2 YSYEKL.

The chain uses TRBV30 and TRBJ2-2, with D unclear. Germline loops: CDR1 GTSNPN, CDR2 SVGIG (reference sequence). V was clipped by 4 bases and J by 1 base, with 4 bases between them. The CDR3 spans 12 residues. The CDR3 nucleotides read TGTGCCTGGACGCGGAACACCGGGGAGCTGTTTTTT. Its translation: CAWTRNTGELFF. The complete variable domain, with remaining parts taken from reference TRBV30 and TRBJ2-2, reads SQTIHQWPATLVQPVGSPLSLECTVEGTSNPNLYWYRQAAGRGLQLLFYSVGIGQISSEVPQNLSASRPQDRQFILSSKKLLLSDSGFYLCAWTRNTGELFFGEGSRLTVL.

The chain combines TRBV6-1 with TRBJ2-1; 13 bases align to TRBD2. J was trimmed by 9 bases and V by 7 bases; bases with no gene match: 12. Looked up from germline, CDR1 is MNHNS and CDR2 is SASEGT. This CDR3 contains 16 residues. CDR3 loop: CASTTTSGGGRGEQFF. The DNA for the CDR3 is TGTGCCAGCACTACTACTAGCGGGGGGGGCCGAGGTGAGCAGTTCTTC.

For the CDR3, the DNA is TGTGCCAGCAGCTTGCAGGAGAATAGCAATCAGCCCCAGCATTTT. This gives the protein CASSLQENSNQPQHF. V is TRBV5-4 and J is TRBJ1-5; no reliable D call. The length of the CDR3 is 15 residues. The V end lost 1 base, the J end lost 0 bases, and 8 bases lay between the germline ends. Germline V gene lookup returns CDR1 SGHNT and CDR2 YYREEE (reference sequence).

This clonotype has a handful of counts. V usage is TRBV20-1 and J usage is TRBJ1-5; maybe TRBD1 (5 bases). V lost 3 bases, J lost 0 bases, and 12 bases lay in between. Germline loops: CDR1 DFQATT, CDR2 SNEGSKA (reference sequence). The CDR3 is made up of 15 amino acids. The CDR3 DNA reads TGCAGTGCTAGCAGGGAGATCTATAGCAATCAGCCCCAGCATTTT. As protein: CSASREIYSNQPQHF.

The chain uses TRBV18 and TRBJ2-7; the match to TRBD2 covers 7 bases. Germline V gives CDR1 KGHSH, CDR2 LQKENI. The length of the CDR3 is 15 residues. The V gene end was trimmed by 2 bases and the J gene end by 0 bases; junction bases not matched to a gene: 4. The CDR3 region has the DNA TGTGCCAGCTCACCATCTAGCGGAATCTCCTACGAGCAGTACTTC. Its translation is CASSPSSGISYEQYF.

This clonotype was counted only a few times. This rearrangement joins TRBV20-1 to TRBJ2-7; D might be TRBD2 (5 bases). Germline assignment: CDR1 DFQATT and CDR2 SNEGSKA (reference sequence). V was shortened by 5 bases and J by 2 bases, with 19 bases between the two germline ends. CDR3 size: 15 residues. The CDR3 coding sequence is TGCAGTGCTTGCCCTTCGGGGTCGGCCCCCTACGAGCAGTACTTC. Amino acid sequence: CSACPSGSAPYEQYF.

CDR3 region: CSARPGGPRSPLHF. The CDR3 DNA is TGCAGTGCTAGACCAGGGGGCCCTCGGTCACCCCTCCACTTT. The chain combines TRBV20-1 with TRBJ1-6; 8 nucleotides agree with TRBD1. The CDR3 spans 14 residues. J gave up 10 bases and V 2 bases, and 7 bases lay outside the gene matches. Germline V CDR1 and CDR2: DFQATT, SNEGSKA (reference sequence).

The chain couples TRBV15 to TRBJ1-5; no firm D call. Germline lookup yields CDR1 LNHNV and CDR2 YYDKDF (reference sequence). V was trimmed by 0 bases and J by 0 bases, leaving 3 bases between them. The CDR3 has 14 residues. CDR3 sequence (DNA): TGTGCCACCAGCAGAGATTATAGCAATCAGCCCCAGCATTTT. Its translation is CATSRDYSNQPQHF.

The rearrangement links TRBV6-2 or TRBV6-3 to TRBJ2-2; D is uncertain. The V gene lost 7 bases and the J gene lost 4 bases, with 16 bases spanning the gap. The CDR3 totals 15 residues. Germline loops: CDR1 MNHEY, CDR2 SVGEGT. This CDR3 reads CASMAVGGVTGELFF. The CDR3, as DNA: TGTGCCAGCATGGCCGTTGGTGGGGTCACCGGGGAGCTGTTTTTT.

In its sample, this clonotype was seen a few times. This sequence joins TRBV7-9 and TRBJ2-7; D remains ambiguous. This CDR3 has 12 residues. Deletions cut 1 base from V and 7 bases from J, with 8 bases between. Germline CDR1 reads SEHNR; CDR2 reads FQNEAQ (reference sequence). DNA for the CDR3: TGTGCCAGCAGCTTAGTGGAGAGGGAGCAGTACTTC. This codes for CASSLVEREQYF.

The gene calls are TRBV29-1 and TRBJ1-6; 7 nucleotides align to TRBD1. Germline CDR1 reads SQVTM; CDR2 reads ANQGSEA. The CDR3 has 13 residues. The J segment lost 7 bases and the V segment lost 6 bases, leaving 6 bases of the junction unmatched. CDR3 loop: CSVKTGSNSPLHF. Written as DNA, the CDR3 is TGCAGCGTGAAGACAGGGTCGAATTCACCCCTCCACTTT.

In its sample, this clonotype was seen a few times. The rearrangement joins TRBV10-3 to TRBJ2-3, with 11 nucleotides matching TRBD2. CDR3 length equals 16 residues. Trimming took 6 bases from V and 2 from J; bases not matched to a gene: 7. Per germline, CDR1 ENHRY and CDR2 SYGVKD. DNA of the CDR3: TGTGCCATCAGCACAAGACTAGCGGGACACACAGATACGCAGTATTTT. This sequence encodes CAISTRLAGHTDTQYF.

The J gene is TRBJ2-1, the V gene TRBV4-1; no clear D gene. CDR1 MGHRA and CDR2 YSYEKL come from the germline V gene. V was clipped by 2 bases and J by 6 bases, with 11 bases between them. The CDR3 contains 14 residues. The CDR3 sequence: CASSQLFFGNEQFF. The CDR3, as DNA: TGCGCCAGCAGCCAACTCTTTTTCGGCAATGAGCAGTTCTTC.

This clonotype occurred a few times. V usage is TRBV19 and J usage is TRBJ2-7, with 9 bases fitting TRBD1. Trimming cost V 7 bases and J 4 bases; bases outside gene matches: 14. The CDR3 runs 16 residues. The germline V gene encodes CDR1 LNHDA and CDR2 SQIVND (reference sequence). CDR3 in amino acids: CASISPLGTGFYEQYF. The CDR3 DNA reads TGTGCCAGTATAAGCCCCCTCGGGACAGGGTTTTACGAGCAGTACTTC. Looking up the rest from reference TRBV19 and TRBJ2-7 gives the full variable domain: DGGITQSPKYLFRKEGQNVTLSCEQNLNHDAMYWYRQDPGQGLRLIYYSQIVNDFQKGDIAEGYSVSREKKESFPLTVTSAQKNPTAFYLCASISPLGTGFYEQYFGPGTRLTVT.

This clonotype turned up a few times. The rearrangement links TRBV15 to TRBJ1-1, with 9 bases matching TRBD1. The germline CDR1 and CDR2 sequences are LNHNV and YYDKDF (reference sequence). The CDR3 is 14 amino acids. V lost 3 bases to trimming and J lost 1 base; unmatched junction nucleotides: 0. In DNA form, the CDR3 reads TGTGCCACCAGCAGGGACAGGGGGAACACTGAAGCTTTCTTT. Translating gives CATSRDRGNTEAFF.

The chain has TRBV5-1 and TRBJ2-7; D unclear. Germline loops: CDR1 SGHRS, CDR2 YFSETQ. This CDR3 region has 13 residues. V was shortened by 7 bases and J by 2 bases, with 13 bases between the two germline ends. CDR3: CASSSADTYEQYF. For the CDR3, the DNA is TGCGCCAGCTCATCGGCAGATACCTACGAGCAGTACTTC.